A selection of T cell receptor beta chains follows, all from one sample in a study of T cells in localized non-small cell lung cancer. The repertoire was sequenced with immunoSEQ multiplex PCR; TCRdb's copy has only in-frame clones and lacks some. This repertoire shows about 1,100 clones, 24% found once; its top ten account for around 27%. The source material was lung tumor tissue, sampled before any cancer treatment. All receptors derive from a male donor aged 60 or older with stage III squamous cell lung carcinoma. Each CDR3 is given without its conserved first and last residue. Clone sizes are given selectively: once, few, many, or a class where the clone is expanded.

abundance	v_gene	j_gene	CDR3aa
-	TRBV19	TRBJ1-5	ASSISRSGQPQH
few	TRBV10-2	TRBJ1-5	ASSESGSNQPQH
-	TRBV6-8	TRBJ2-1	ASSSDRIGEQF
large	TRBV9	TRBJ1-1	ASSVTGNTEAF
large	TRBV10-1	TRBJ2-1	ASSELEDNEQF
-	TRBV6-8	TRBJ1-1	ASSHVGTGKAF
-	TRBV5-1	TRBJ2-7	ASSFGRSTGASYEQY
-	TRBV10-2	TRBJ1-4	ASSDPGATNEKLF
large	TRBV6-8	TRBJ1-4	ASSFYEGQEKLF
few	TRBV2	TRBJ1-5	ASSADRGYQPQH
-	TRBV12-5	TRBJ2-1	ASGLGPLLAQF
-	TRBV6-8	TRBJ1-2	AGRTGSSGYT
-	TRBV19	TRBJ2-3	ASRADGSTDTQY
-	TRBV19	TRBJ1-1	ASSSPGQGTLNTEAF
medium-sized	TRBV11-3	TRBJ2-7	ASSFGGGRSYEQY
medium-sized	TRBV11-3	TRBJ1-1	ASSLVQANTEAF
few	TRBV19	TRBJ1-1	ASKDRLNTEAF
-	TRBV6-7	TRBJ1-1	ASNLDRSRVTEAF
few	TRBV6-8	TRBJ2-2	ASSEDRANTGELF
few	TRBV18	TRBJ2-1	ASSPLTGDWNEQF
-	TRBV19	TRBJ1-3	ASENKGFEDSGNTIY
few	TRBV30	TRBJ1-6	AWAGTANNSPLH
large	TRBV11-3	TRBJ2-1	ASRTGTGSYNEQF
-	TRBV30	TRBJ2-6	AWSLLRDGLTSSGANVLT
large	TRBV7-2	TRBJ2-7	ASSATTVHEQY
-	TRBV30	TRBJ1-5	AWSVSGASNQPQH
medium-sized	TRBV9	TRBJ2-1	ASSGGLAGQNNEQF
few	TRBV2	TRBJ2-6	ASLGLRSGANVLT
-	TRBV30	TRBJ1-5	AWSARGWNQPQH
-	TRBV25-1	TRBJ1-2	ASSPTGWRGYT
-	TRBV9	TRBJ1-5	ASSAQGGAQPQH
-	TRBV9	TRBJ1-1	ASSVTGVVTEAF
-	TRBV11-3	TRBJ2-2	ASSLVRDAGELF
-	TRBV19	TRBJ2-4	ASSIAAAKNIQY
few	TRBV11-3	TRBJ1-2	ASSSGQGRNYGYT
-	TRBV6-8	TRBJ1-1	ASRIKGVAEAF
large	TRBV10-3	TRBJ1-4	AISESEDRHFNEKLF
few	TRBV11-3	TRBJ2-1	ASSPGLAGKNEQF
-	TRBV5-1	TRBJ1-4	ASSGGTGNPNEKLF
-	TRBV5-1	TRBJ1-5	ASSLGGNGQPQH
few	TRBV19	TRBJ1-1	ASSSPDITNTEAF
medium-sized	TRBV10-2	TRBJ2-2	ASSLAGGPGELF
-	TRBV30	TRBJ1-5	AWSRDNSNQPQH
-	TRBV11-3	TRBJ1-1	ASRPGRLDTEAF
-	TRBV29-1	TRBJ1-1	SLKGDSTEAF
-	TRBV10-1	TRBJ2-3	ASSGRDDTQY
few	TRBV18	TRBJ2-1	ASSPEGVSYNEQF
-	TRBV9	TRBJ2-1	ASSLAGNSYNEQF
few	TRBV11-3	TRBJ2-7	ASLFQPGGYEQY
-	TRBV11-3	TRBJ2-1	ASSLSSGITLGEQF